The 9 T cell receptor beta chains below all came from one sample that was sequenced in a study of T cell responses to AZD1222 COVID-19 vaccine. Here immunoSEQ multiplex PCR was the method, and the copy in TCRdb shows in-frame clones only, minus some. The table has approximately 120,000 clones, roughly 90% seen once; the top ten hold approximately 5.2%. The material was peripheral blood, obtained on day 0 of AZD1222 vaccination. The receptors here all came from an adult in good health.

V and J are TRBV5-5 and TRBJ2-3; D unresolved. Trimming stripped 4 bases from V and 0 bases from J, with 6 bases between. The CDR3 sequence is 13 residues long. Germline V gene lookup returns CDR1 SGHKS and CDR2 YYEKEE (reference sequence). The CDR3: CASSRPSTDTQYF. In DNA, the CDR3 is TGTGCCAGCAGCCGACCGAGCACAGATACGCAGTATTTT.

In DNA form, the CDR3 reads TGTGCCAGCAGCCAAGATCACCCCATGAACACTGAAGCTTTCTTT. This codes for CASSQDHPMNTEAFF. The chain is built from TRBV3-1 (or the pseudogene TRBV3-2) and TRBJ1-1; D is undetermined. The CDR3 runs to 15 residues. Germline CDR1 is LGHDT and CDR2 is YNNKEL (reference sequence). V was pared by 0 bases and J by 0 bases, with 8 bases between.

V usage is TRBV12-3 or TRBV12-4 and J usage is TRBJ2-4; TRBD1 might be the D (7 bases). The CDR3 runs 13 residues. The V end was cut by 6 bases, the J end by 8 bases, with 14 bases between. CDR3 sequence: CASREGQSDIQYF. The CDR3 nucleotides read TGTGCCAGCAGGGAGGGACAGAGTGACATTCAGTACTTC.

The CDR3, as DNA: TGCAGCGTCGAGGGAGTAGAAAACGAGCAGTACTTC. Translated, it gives CSVEGVENEQYF. The chain recombines TRBV29-1 with TRBJ2-7, with D perhaps TRBD2 (5 bases). Germline CDR1 is SQVTM and CDR2 is ANQGSEA. The CDR3 runs to 12 residues. With 6 bases removed from V and 5 bases from J, the gap between germline ends came to 14 bases.

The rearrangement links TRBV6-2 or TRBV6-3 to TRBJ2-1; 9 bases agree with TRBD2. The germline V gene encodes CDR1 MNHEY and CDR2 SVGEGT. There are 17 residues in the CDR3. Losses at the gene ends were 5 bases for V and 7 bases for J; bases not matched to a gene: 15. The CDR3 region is CASSLYKTSGRGNEQFF. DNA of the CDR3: TGTGCCAGCAGTCTGTATAAGACTAGCGGAAGAGGGAATGAGCAGTTCTTC.

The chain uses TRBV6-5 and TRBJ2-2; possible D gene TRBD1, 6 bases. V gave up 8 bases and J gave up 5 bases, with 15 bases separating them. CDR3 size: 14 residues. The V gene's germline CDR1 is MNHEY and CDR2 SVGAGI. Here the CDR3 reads CASGKQGWTGELFF. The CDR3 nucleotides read TGTGCCAGCGGAAAACAGGGATGGACCGGGGAGCTGTTTTTT.

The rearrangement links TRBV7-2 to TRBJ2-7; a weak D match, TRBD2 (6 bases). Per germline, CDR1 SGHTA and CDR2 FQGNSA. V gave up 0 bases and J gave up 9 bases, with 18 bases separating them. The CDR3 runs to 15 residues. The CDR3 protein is CASSLAEGGRGGQYF. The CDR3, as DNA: TGTGCCAGCAGCTTAGCGGAGGGAGGACGGGGCGGGCAGTACTTC.

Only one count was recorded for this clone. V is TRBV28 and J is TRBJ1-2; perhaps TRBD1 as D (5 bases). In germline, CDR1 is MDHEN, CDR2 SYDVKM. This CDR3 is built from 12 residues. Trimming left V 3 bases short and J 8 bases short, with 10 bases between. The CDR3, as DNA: TGTGCCAGCAGTTTCGGGACGAGAGGCTACACCTTC. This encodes CASSFGTRGYTF.

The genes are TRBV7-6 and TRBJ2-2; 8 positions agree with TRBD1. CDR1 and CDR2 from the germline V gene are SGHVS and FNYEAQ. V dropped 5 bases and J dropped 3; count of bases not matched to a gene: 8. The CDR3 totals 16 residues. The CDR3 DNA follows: TGTGCCAGCAGCCCCTGGACAGGGTTCGACACCGGGGAGCTGTTTTTT. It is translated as CASSPWTGFDTGELFF.